The rows below give T cell receptor beta chains drawn from one sample of a study of shared clonotypes between healthy human individuals. Clones were sequenced by immunoSEQ multiplex PCR, and TCRdb holds only the in-frame ones, with some missing. The table shows around 2.1 million clones, with just over 90% occurring only once. Source material: naive CD8+ T cells from PBMCs. The receptor set was obtained from a man between 18 and 35 years old in good health. Some clones in this sample may be carry-over from other donors' samples. Each CDR3 is given with its conserved first and last residue. D genes are given only for firm matches. Size tells how often a clone was seen (once, few, many) or the class of an expanded clone, and some rows leave it out.

D gene: TRBD2
clone size: .
V gene: TRBV29-1
J gene: TRBJ2-5
CDR3 DNA: TGCAGCGTTGGTATTAGCGGGAGGGCCGGGGAGACCCAGTACTTC
CDR3 protein: CSVGISGRAGETQYF

D gene: TRBD1
clone size: .
V gene: TRBV18
J gene: TRBJ1-2
CDR3 DNA: TGTGCCAGCTCACCAGCGGACAGGGGTGACTATGGCTACACCTTC
CDR3 protein: CASSPADRGDYGYTF

D gene: .
clone size: .
V gene: TRBV30
J gene: TRBJ2-2
CDR3 DNA: TGTGCCTGGAGTCGTATGGGGGGAGGAACCGGGGAGCTGTTTTTT
CDR3 protein: CAWSRMGGGTGELFF

D gene: .
clone size: few
V gene: TRBV27
J gene: TRBJ2-2
CDR3 DNA: TGTGCCAGCAGTCCGCAGGGGCCCGGCGGGGAGCTGTTTTTT
CDR3 protein: CASSPQGPGGELFF

D gene: TRBD2
clone size: .
V gene: TRBV10-3
J gene: TRBJ2-3
CDR3 DNA: TGTGCCATCAGGGGACTAGCGGGAGAGACAGATACGCAGTATTTT
CDR3 protein: CAIRGLAGETDTQYF

D gene: .
clone size: once
V gene: TRBV4-3
J gene: TRBJ2-7
CDR3 DNA: TGCGCCAGCAGCCAGGAAAACGGACCCAGATACGAGCAGTACTTC
CDR3 protein: CASSQENGPRYEQYF

D gene: TRBD2
clone size: .
V gene: TRBV19
J gene: TRBJ2-7
CDR3 DNA: TGTGCCAGTAGAGCTAGCGGGAGGCCGGGAGAGCAGTACTTC
CDR3 protein: CASRASGRPGEQYF

D gene: TRBD1
clone size: .
V gene: TRBV7-9
J gene: TRBJ2-1
CDR3 DNA: TGTGCCAGCAGCTTAGCGCAGGGGGTCTCCGGTGAGCAGTTCTTC
CDR3 protein: CASSLAQGVSGEQFF

D gene: TRBD1
clone size: .
V gene: TRBV15
J gene: TRBJ1-4
CDR3 DNA: TGTGCCACCAGTTACAGTTACAGGGGTAATGAAAAACTGTTTTTT
CDR3 protein: CATSYSYRGNEKLFF

D gene: TRBD1
clone size: .
V gene: TRBV29-1
J gene: TRBJ1-2
CDR3 DNA: TGCAGCGCGGGACAGGGCGCTGGCTACACCTTC
CDR3 protein: CSAGQGAGYTF

D gene: TRBD2
clone size: once
V gene: TRBV7-9
J gene: TRBJ2-7
CDR3 DNA: TGTGCCAGCAGCTTAGAATGGACTAGCAACTACGAGCAGTACTTC
CDR3 protein: CASSLEWTSNYEQYF

D gene: .
clone size: .
V gene: TRBV4-1
J gene: TRBJ2-5
CDR3 DNA: TGCGCCAGCAGCCAAGGAACCGGTTGGGGAGAGACCCAGTACTTC
CDR3 protein: CASSQGTGWGETQYF

D gene: .
clone size: .
V gene: TRBV7-3
J gene: TRBJ1-2
CDR3 DNA: TGTGCCAGCAGCTTAAACTATGGAGGGTGGGCAGGGAATGACTATGGCTACACCTTC
CDR3 protein: CASSLNYGGWAGNDYGYTF

D gene: .
clone size: .
V gene: TRBV27
J gene: TRBJ2-2
CDR3 DNA: TGTGCCAGCAGTTTACCACTTGGGGAGCTGTTTTTT
CDR3 protein: CASSLPLGELFF

D gene: TRBD1
clone size: .
V gene: TRBV6-1
J gene: TRBJ1-2
CDR3 DNA: TGTGCCAGCAGTGACCCTGCCTCCAGGGGGATAGGCTACACCTTC
CDR3 protein: CASSDPASRGIGYTF

D gene: TRBD1
clone size: .
V gene: TRBV7-9
J gene: TRBJ1-1
CDR3 DNA: TGTGCCAGCAGCACCGGACAGGGAAGGAACACTGAAGCTTTCTTT
CDR3 protein: CASSTGQGRNTEAFF

D gene: .
clone size: .
V gene: TRBV6-5
J gene: TRBJ2-7
CDR3 DNA: TGTGCCAGCAGTTGGGGGACGCAGGGTAACGAGCAGTACTTC
CDR3 protein: CASSWGTQGNEQYF

D gene: .
clone size: .
V gene: TRBV10-1
J gene: TRBJ1-2
CDR3 DNA: TGCGCCAGCAGGTTCCTGGGAGGGGGAAAGCACGGCTACACCTTC
CDR3 protein: CASRFLGGGKHGYTF

D gene: TRBD2
clone size: once
V gene: TRBV6-4
J gene: TRBJ2-1
CDR3 DNA: TGTGCCAGCAGTGATTCGCGGGAGGGGTACAATGAGCAGTTCTTC
CDR3 protein: CASSDSREGYNEQFF

D gene: .
clone size: .
V gene: TRBV28
J gene: TRBJ2-1
CDR3 DNA: TGTGCCAGCAGGCACACCAGGGTGGAGCTTTACAATGAGCAGTTCTTC
CDR3 protein: CASRHTRVELYNEQFF

D gene: TRBD2
clone size: .
V gene: TRBV6-4
J gene: TRBJ2-1
CDR3 DNA: TGTGCCAGCAGTGACACAAGGACTAGCGGGAGTTCCCAGTTCTTC
CDR3 protein: CASSDTRTSGSSQFF

D gene: .
clone size: .
V gene: TRBV7-9
J gene: TRBJ1-2
CDR3 DNA: TGTGCCAGCAGCTTAGAGCTAGTCGGATTTGAGTATGGCTACACCTTC
CDR3 protein: CASSLELVGFEYGYTF

D gene: .
clone size: once
V gene: TRBV27
J gene: TRBJ2-7
CDR3 DNA: TGTGCCAGCAGCACTGTATGGGGGCCTGGTGAGCAGTACTTC
CDR3 protein: CASSTVWGPGEQYF

D gene: .
clone size: .
V gene: TRBV30
J gene: TRBJ2-1
CDR3 DNA: TGTGCCTGGAGTGTACGACGGGGTAATGAGCAGTTCTTC
CDR3 protein: CAWSVRRGNEQFF

D gene: TRBD1
clone size: .
V gene: TRBV6-6
J gene: TRBJ2-1
CDR3 DNA: TGTGCCAGCACTTTCCGGGACAGGGGGGAGCAGTTCTTC
CDR3 protein: CASTFRDRGEQFF

D gene: TRBD2
clone size: .
V gene: TRBV9
J gene: TRBJ2-1
CDR3 DNA: TGTGCCAGCAGCGTAGCTCGGGCATTAGCGGGGGACAATGAGCAGTTCTTC
CDR3 protein: CASSVARALAGDNEQFF

D gene: .
clone size: .
V gene: TRBV4-3
J gene: TRBJ2-7
CDR3 DNA: TGCGCCAGCAGCCAATCCTCGGGACGGGACTACGAGCAGTACTTC
CDR3 protein: CASSQSSGRDYEQYF

D gene: TRBD2
clone size: .
V gene: TRBV5-1
J gene: TRBJ2-3
CDR3 DNA: TGCGCCAGCAGCCCGGGACTAGCGGGGGTATCGGGCACAGATACGCAGTATTTT
CDR3 protein: CASSPGLAGVSGTDTQYF

D gene: TRBD1
clone size: .
V gene: TRBV7-9
J gene: TRBJ1-2
CDR3 DNA: TGTGCCAGCAGCTTAGGGACAGGGGTAAATTATGGCTACACCTTC
CDR3 protein: CASSLGTGVNYGYTF

D gene: .
clone size: .
V gene: TRBV30
J gene: TRBJ2-7
CDR3 DNA: TGTGCCTGGGGTAGGACAGCCTGGGGCGAGCAGTACTTC
CDR3 protein: CAWGRTAWGEQYF

D gene: .
clone size: .
V gene: TRBV27
J gene: TRBJ2-3
CDR3 DNA: TGTGCCAGCAGTTCCAGGGGGGCAGATACGCAGTATTTT
CDR3 protein: CASSSRGADTQYF

D gene: TRBD1
clone size: once
V gene: TRBV27
J gene: TRBJ2-7
CDR3 DNA: TGTGCCAGCAGTCCAAGGACAGGGAGCTACGAGCAGTACTTC
CDR3 protein: CASSPRTGSYEQYF

D gene: .
clone size: .
V gene: TRBV28
J gene: TRBJ2-6
CDR3 DNA: TGTGCCAGCAGTTTTGGGACGGATTCTGGGGCCAACGTCCTGACTTTC
CDR3 protein: CASSFGTDSGANVLTF

D gene: TRBD2
clone size: .
V gene: TRBV19
J gene: TRBJ2-7
CDR3 DNA: TGTGCCAGTAGTATAGTACTAGCGGGGGAGCAGTACTTC
CDR3 protein: CASSIVLAGEQYF

D gene: .
clone size: once
V gene: TRBV7-8
J gene: TRBJ2-7
CDR3 DNA: TGTGCCAGCAGCTACTCCGGGACGGGGGCCCGCGAGCAGTACTTC
CDR3 protein: CASSYSGTGAREQYF

D gene: TRBD1
clone size: .
V gene: TRBV9
J gene: TRBJ2-1
CDR3 DNA: TGTGCCAGCAGCGTTCCGGGACAGGGAAAGTTCTTC
CDR3 protein: CASSVPGQGKFF

D gene: TRBD1
clone size: .
V gene: TRBV6-6
J gene: TRBJ1-1
CDR3 DNA: TGTGCCAGCAGTTACTTGGATTTCAGGGGGGCGGCAGCTTTCTTT
CDR3 protein: CASSYLDFRGAAAFF

D gene: TRBD2
clone size: .
V gene: TRBV27
J gene: TRBJ2-7
CDR3 DNA: TGTGCCACCTCGTTTAGCGGGGCCTCCTACGAGCAGTACTTC
CDR3 protein: CATSFSGASYEQYF

D gene: .
clone size: .
V gene: TRBV19
J gene: TRBJ2-3
CDR3 DNA: TGTGCCACCTGGGACGCAGCTAGCACAGATACGCAGTATTTT
CDR3 protein: CATWDAASTDTQYF

D gene: .
clone size: .
V gene: TRBV14
J gene: TRBJ2-1
CDR3 DNA: TGTGCCAGCAGCCAATCGTCCCCTTCAGTTTACAATGAGCAGTTCTTC
CDR3 protein: CASSQSSPSVYNEQFF

D gene: .
clone size: .
V gene: TRBV18
J gene: TRBJ2-7
CDR3 DNA: TGTGCCAGCTCACTACAACGCTACGAGCAGTACTTC
CDR3 protein: CASSLQRYEQYF

D gene: .
clone size: .
V gene: TRBV28
J gene: TRBJ1-2
CDR3 DNA: TGTGCCAGCAGTTCGCGACCGGTCTACACCTTC
CDR3 protein: CASSSRPVYTF

D gene: .
clone size: .
V gene: TRBV27
J gene: TRBJ2-7
CDR3 DNA: TGTGCCAGCAGTGCCTCACAGGGCGGGATATCCTACGAGCAGTACTTC
CDR3 protein: CASSASQGGISYEQYF

D gene: .
clone size: .
V gene: TRBV7-2
J gene: TRBJ2-7
CDR3 DNA: TGTGCCAGCAGCCCACAACCGGGGACTGAATCCTACGAGCAGTACTTC
CDR3 protein: CASSPQPGTESYEQYF

D gene: TRBD1
clone size: .
V gene: TRBV5-6
J gene: TRBJ1-1
CDR3 DNA: TGTGCCAGCAGCTTGGGAGGGGGCGGCACTGAAGCTTTCTTT
CDR3 protein: CASSLGGGGTEAFF

D gene: .
clone size: once
V gene: TRBV5-6
J gene: TRBJ2-7
CDR3 DNA: TGTGCCAGCAGCTCGGCAGCCGAGCAGTACTTC
CDR3 protein: CASSSAAEQYF

D gene: .
clone size: .
V gene: TRBV18
J gene: TRBJ1-4
CDR3 DNA: TGTGCCAGCTCACCGAGGCTTAATGAAAAACTGTTTTTT
CDR3 protein: CASSPRLNEKLFF

D gene: .
clone size: .
V gene: TRBV10-1
J gene: TRBJ1-1
CDR3 DNA: TGCGCCAGCAGTGAGTCGGGAACTCTTGAAGCTTTCTTT
CDR3 protein: CASSESGTLEAFF

D gene: .
clone size: .
V gene: TRBV5-6
J gene: TRBJ1-1
CDR3 DNA: TGTGCCAGCAGCTTGGGGGGGCGGCACACTGAAGCTTTCTTT
CDR3 protein: CASSLGGRHTEAFF

D gene: .
clone size: .
V gene: TRBV6-1
J gene: TRBJ2-4
CDR3 DNA: TGTGCCAGCAGTGACACGGGCCCCGGGGCCGGCCTAGCCAAAAACATTCAGTACTTC
CDR3 protein: CASSDTGPGAGLAKNIQYF

D gene: .
clone size: .
V gene: TRBV27
J gene: TRBJ2-7
CDR3 DNA: TGTGCCAGCAGTTTCTCGGGGGCGTACGAGCAGTACTTC
CDR3 protein: CASSFSGAYEQYF

D gene: TRBD1
clone size: .
V gene: TRBV27
J gene: TRBJ2-7
CDR3 DNA: TGTGCCAGCAGTGGTGGGACAGGACCCTCCTACGAGCAGTACTTC
CDR3 protein: CASSGGTGPSYEQYF

D gene: .
clone size: .
V gene: TRBV28
J gene: TRBJ1-1
CDR3 DNA: TGTGCCAGCAGTTCCTTCCCTCCCGGGACTCCTCAAGGGACAACTGAAGCTTTCTTT
CDR3 protein: CASSSFPPGTPQGTTEAFF

D gene: .
clone size: .
V gene: TRBV29-1
J gene: TRBJ2-1
CDR3 DNA: TGCAGCGTTGGTAAGGCCCCGCAGTTCTTC
CDR3 protein: CSVGKAPQFF

D gene: TRBD1
clone size: .
V gene: TRBV7-9
J gene: TRBJ2-1
CDR3 DNA: TGTGCCAGCAGCTTCTTCGGGACAGGGATCTACAATGAGCAGTTCTTC
CDR3 protein: CASSFFGTGIYNEQFF

D gene: TRBD1
clone size: .
V gene: TRBV7-9
J gene: TRBJ2-1
CDR3 DNA: TGTGCCAGCAGCGAGACAGGGTATTCCAATGAGCAGTTCTTC
CDR3 protein: CASSETGYSNEQFF

D gene: TRBD2
clone size: .
V gene: TRBV29-1
J gene: TRBJ2-7
CDR3 DNA: TGCAGCGTTGAAACTAGCGGGGCTTCCTACGAGCAGTACTTC
CDR3 protein: CSVETSGASYEQYF

D gene: TRBD2
clone size: .
V gene: TRBV28
J gene: TRBJ2-2
CDR3 DNA: TGTGCCAGCAGTTCCCTCGGTGTAGCGGGGCACTCTATCACCGGGGAGCTGTTTTTT
CDR3 protein: CASSSLGVAGHSITGELFF

D gene: .
clone size: .
V gene: TRBV18
J gene: TRBJ2-6
CDR3 DNA: TGTGCCAGCTCACCACCGTACGAGGGGCCTGGGGCCAACGTCCTGACTTTC
CDR3 protein: CASSPPYEGPGANVLTF

D gene: .
clone size: .
V gene: TRBV28
J gene: TRBJ2-7
CDR3 DNA: TGTGCCACCAAGTGGGATAGCGGCTCCTACGAGCAGTACTTC
CDR3 protein: CATKWDSGSYEQYF